A single T cell receptor (beta chain) is shown here with its context. The target antigen is unknown. Germline lookup yields CDR1 SGHRS and CDR2 YFSETQ. CDR3 length: 13 amino acids. V was shortened by 1 base and J by 4 bases, with 9 bases between the two germline ends. At the deep level, the assay was run. The sorted-subset replicate PCRs were given about 210 ng DNA, which is some 29,000 T cell genomes. Original handling: There were no quality scores in the junction-only immunoSEQ sequences, so filtering differed. Sequenced by immunoSEQ multiplex PCR; TCRdb stores in-frame clones only, minus some. The V and J calls and the clone size are those of that table, but D and trimming were determined from the DNA. This table holds roughly 400,000 clones, just over 95% found once. The sample belongs to a study of shared clonotypes between healthy human individuals. Study observations and caveats: Rarefaction curves obtained for sorted subsets showed sequencing incomplete despite large depth.

Sequencing was carried out using memory CD8+ T cells sorted from blood. The subset was: CD45RO+ cells pooled with CCR7-negative TemRA cells. The V gene is TRBV5-1, the J gene TRBJ2-7; D is possibly TRBD1 (5 bases). The sequence was obtained from a man aged 25 to 45 in good health. The CDR3 DNA is TGCGCCAGCAGCTTGTGGGCAGGGTACGAGCAGTACTTC. This sequence encodes CASSLWAGYEQYF.